One and the same sample provided the 25 T cell receptor beta chains below, sequenced in a study of CD8 T cells in ankylosing spondylitis. TCRdb re-called the 5' RACE reads with MiXCR, one entry per CDR3 protein. This sample carries 250,000 to 300,000 distinct CDR3 sequences, over 15% of them seen once, and the ten largest clones take around 32%. Specimen: blood, either unsorted or a sorted T cell fraction (not recorded which). Receptor source: a male donor with ankylosing spondylitis or in good health (not recorded which).

The genes are TRBV14 and TRBJ2-2; unclear D gene. Trimming stripped 0 bases from V and 6 bases from J, with 5 bases between. CDR1 is SGHDN and CDR2 is FVKESK in the germline V gene. CDR3 size: 13 residues. The CDR3 sequence: CASSQDPSGELFF. The DNA of the CDR3 is TGTGCCAGCAGCCAAGACCCCTCCGGGGAGCTGTTTTTT.

This clonotype was seen a single time. The chain joins TRBV6-1 to TRBJ2-7, with 8 positions matching TRBD1. The germline gives CDR1 MNHNS, CDR2 SASEGT. The CDR3 totals 15 residues. J was trimmed by 0 bases and V by 8 bases; bases with no gene match: 9. CDR3 residues: CASGTGPGPSYEQYF. CDR3 nucleotides: TGTGCCAGCGGGACAGGACCGGGGCCCTCCTACGAGCAGTACTTC.

This clonotype was seen just once. This chain links TRBV5-1 with TRBJ1-2; 7 nucleotides line up with TRBD1. Germline V gene data show CDR1 as SGHRS and CDR2 as YFSETQ. V was clipped by 0 bases and J by 0 bases; unmatched bases: 5. CDR3 length equals 16 residues. The CDR3 here is CASSLEGAPANYGYTF. CDR3 nucleotide sequence: TGCGCCAGCAGCTTGGAGGGGGCTCCAGCTAACTATGGCTACACCTTC. The full variable domain, completed using reference TRBV5-1 and TRBJ1-2, is KAGVTQTPRYLIKTRGQQVTLSCSPISGHRSVSWYQQTPGQGLQFLFEYFSETQRNKGNFPGRFSGRQFSNSRSEMNVSTLELGDSALYLCASSLEGAPANYGYTFGSGTRLTVV.

This clonotype was counted only a few times. This chain connects TRBV20-1 to TRBJ1-5; 7 bases align to TRBD1. V dropped 3 bases and J dropped 13; count of bases not matched to a gene: 18. This CDR3 is 15 amino acids long. Germline assignment: CDR1 DFQATT and CDR2 SNEGSKA (reference sequence). The CDR3 is CSARTYGTDIISQHF. DNA for the CDR3: TGCAGTGCTAGGACATACGGGACAGACATTATATCGCAGCATTTT.

This clonotype was found many times. V gene TRBV2 combines with J gene TRBJ2-1, with D maybe TRBD2 (6 bases). Trimming stripped 9 bases from V and 5 bases from J, with 20 bases between. The CDR3 length is 15 residues. Germline values: CDR1 SNHLY, CDR2 FYNNEI. The CDR3 nucleotides read TGTGCCAGTCGCAAGGCGGGATCGGCCCACAATGAGCAGTTCTTC. The encoded protein is CASRKAGSAHNEQFF.

This clonotype was observed a few times. V usage is TRBV14 and J usage is TRBJ1-1; a possible D gene is TRBD1 (6 bases). CDR3 length: 16 residues. Germline V gives CDR1 SGHDN, CDR2 FVKESK. V was shortened by 5 bases and J by 5 bases, with 21 bases between the two germline ends. The CDR3 is CASSGGRGLSQTEAFF. The CDR3 DNA is TGTGCCAGCAGCGGCGGCAGGGGTCTTAGTCAGACTGAAGCTTTCTTT.

The V call is TRBV5-1, the J call TRBJ2-3, with 8 bases matching TRBD2. With 2 bases clipped from V and 6 bases from J, the junction kept 8 bases outside the gene matches. Germline V lookup: CDR1 SGHRS, CDR2 YFSETQ. The CDR3 runs to 15 residues. The CDR3 DNA reads TGCGCCAGCAGCTTAACCGGGACTAGAGTGGATACGCAGTATTTT. It yields the protein CASSLTGTRVDTQYF.

The CDR3: CASSFEVSTSWHEQYF. The CDR3 nucleotides read TGTGCCAGCAGTTTTGAGGTATCAACGTCGTGGCACGAGCAGTACTTC. V usage is TRBV27 and J usage is TRBJ2-7, with D uncertain. The CDR3 totals 16 residues. Deletions cut 3 bases from V and 5 bases from J, with 20 bases between. Germline V gene sequence: CDR1 MNHEY, CDR2 SMNVEV (reference sequence).

In this sample, this clonotype turned up a few times. The chain uses TRBV10-2 and TRBJ2-1, with D perhaps given as TRBD1 or TRBD2 (5 bases each). This CDR3 is built from 12 residues. Trimming left V 2 bases short and J 10 bases short, with 9 bases between. Germline CDR1 WSHSY, CDR2 SAAADI. The CDR3 DNA is TGCGCCAGCAGTGAGCGGGGACGGGAGCAGTTCTTC. Its translation: CASSERGREQFF.

This clonotype was picked up a small number of times. The V call is TRBV9, the J call TRBJ2-5; 7 positions agree with TRBD1. Germline loops: CDR1 SGDLS, CDR2 YYNGEE. Trimming at V came to 0 bases and at J to 4 bases, leaving 9 bases not matched to a gene. This CDR3 has 16 amino acids. The CDR3 loop is CASSVVGQAFGETQYF. The DNA of the CDR3 is TGTGCCAGCAGCGTAGTAGGACAGGCTTTCGGAGAGACCCAGTACTTC.

This clonotype was seen a few times. V gene TRBV5-1 combines with J gene TRBJ1-5; weak D call: TRBD1 (6 bases). The CDR3 contains 15 residues. V lost 0 bases, J lost 4 bases, and 11 bases lay in between. Germline V gives CDR1 SGHRS, CDR2 YFSETQ. The CDR3 sequence: CASSLGGQINQPQHF. The CDR3 DNA sequence: TGCGCCAGCAGCTTGGGCGGACAGATAAATCAGCCCCAGCATTTT.

Many counts were recorded for this clonotype. V and J are TRBV4-1 and TRBJ2-3, with 7 bases aligning to TRBD1. The CDR3 consists of 15 residues. Germline CDR1 reads MGHRA; CDR2 reads YSYEKL. V was pared by 1 base and J by 1 base, with 2 bases of the junction left unmatched. The CDR3 loop is CASSQGTGGTDTQYF. The CDR3 region has the DNA TGCGCCAGCAGCCAAGGAACAGGGGGCACAGATACGCAGTATTTT.

This clonotype came up many times. The chain has TRBV29-1 and TRBJ2-7, with a possible D match to TRBD1 (6 bases). The CDR3 length is 13 residues. The germline V gene encodes CDR1 SQVTM and CDR2 ANQGSEA. V lost 4 bases and J 0 bases, leaving 10 bases between the germline ends. CDR3 in amino acids: CSVATGSSYEQYF. For the CDR3, the DNA is TGCAGCGTTGCGACAGGAAGCTCCTACGAGCAGTACTTC.

This clonotype was detected a few times. This sequence joins TRBV6-4 and TRBJ2-2; D gene uncertain. The CDR3 is 13 amino acids. CDR1 and CDR2 from the germline V gene are MRHNA and SNTAGT. V was trimmed by 2 bases and J by 6 bases, leaving 7 bases between them. The CDR3 DNA sequence: TGTGCCAGCAGTGACAGACCTGCCGGGGAGCTGTTTTTT. Protein sequence: CASSDRPAGELFF.

This clonotype was counted only a few times. The chain combines TRBV6-2 or TRBV6-3 with TRBJ2-7; D gene unclear. The CDR3 consists of 16 residues. The V and J ends lost 4 bases and 4 bases respectively, with 20 bases between them. Germline V lookup: CDR1 MNHEY, CDR2 SVGEGT. The CDR3 DNA reads TGTGCCAGCAGTTCCCCCTTCCGGTCAATGGGGTACGAGCAGTACTTC. Encoded protein: CASSSPFRSMGYEQYF.

The chain carries TRBV6-1 and TRBJ2-3; D is perhaps TRBD2 (5 bases). V lost 5 bases to trimming and J lost 2 bases, with 14 bases between them. The CDR3 contains 15 residues. Germline V gene data show CDR1 as MNHNS and CDR2 as SASEGT. The CDR3 here is CASSRGLTNTDTQYF. The CDR3 DNA is TGTGCCAGCAGTCGAGGACTCACCAACACAGATACGCAGTATTTT.

This CDR3 reads CASSHSDRVNTEAFF. Here the CDR3 DNA reads TGTGCCAGCAGCCATTCGGACAGGGTGAACACTGAAGCTTTCTTT. The chain carries TRBV16 and TRBJ1-1; TRBD1 agrees at 8 bases. V lost 3 bases, J lost 0 bases, and 3 bases stayed unmatched. CDR3 size: 15 residues. CDR1 and CDR2 (germline): KGHSY, FQNENV.

The genes are TRBV2 and TRBJ2-1, with TRBD2 identical over 8 bases. This CDR3 contains 15 residues. CDR1 is SNHLY, CDR2 FYNNEI, per germline. Trimming at V came to 2 bases and at J to 7 bases, leaving 7 bases not matched to a gene. Here the CDR3 DNA reads TGTGCCAGCAGTGAATCGAGCGGGAGTCCAAATGAGCAGTTCTTC. Its translation: CASSESSGSPNEQFF.

The sample holds a few counts of this clonotype. The genes are TRBV15 and TRBJ2-1, with a tentative D call TRBD1 (5 bases). V lost 5 bases and J 0 bases, leaving 8 bases between the germline ends. Looked up from germline, CDR1 is LNHNV and CDR2 is YYDKDF (reference sequence). This CDR3 contains 14 residues. The CDR3 protein is CATSYRSSYNEQFF. CDR3 in DNA: TGTGCCACCAGCTACAGGAGCTCCTACAATGAGCAGTTCTTC.

The sample holds one count of this clonotype. In DNA form, the CDR3 reads TGCAGTGCTAGTCCGGGGCAGGGGACTTTCTTT. Translation gives CSASPGQGTFF. V usage is TRBV20-1 and J usage is TRBJ1-1; TRBD1 might be the D (6 bases). The V gene's germline CDR1 is DFQATT and CDR2 SNEGSKA (reference sequence). Trimming removed 3 bases at V and 12 bases at J, with 14 bases between. The CDR3 covers 11 residues.

The J gene is TRBJ2-7, the V gene TRBV13; D perhaps matches TRBD2 (5 bases). Germline V CDR1 and CDR2: PRHDT, FYEKMQ (reference sequence). V was pared by 1 base and J by 0 bases, with 10 bases between. This CDR3 contains 15 residues. In DNA, the CDR3 is TGTGCCAGCAGCTTAGTTGGAACTAGCTCCTACGAGCAGTACTTC. It codes for CASSLVGTSSYEQYF.

This chain links TRBV7-2 with TRBJ2-3; D is perhaps TRBD1 (6 bases). Germline loops: CDR1 SGHTA, CDR2 FQGNSA. Trimming removed 5 bases from V and 0 bases from J, with 15 bases in between. The CDR3 covers 16 residues. CDR3 bases: TGTGCCAGCAGCCCAGGGGTAGCGCCGAGCACAGATACGCAGTATTTT. Its translation: CASSPGVAPSTDTQYF.

This chain joins TRBV2 and TRBJ2-2, with 8 bases fitting TRBD1. This CDR3 has 15 amino acids. CDR1 is SNHLY and CDR2 is FYNNEI in the germline V gene. V lost 4 bases, J lost 4 bases, and 5 bases stayed unmatched. The CDR3 region is CASSVAGQVTGELFF. The DNA of the CDR3 is TGTGCCAGCAGTGTTGCGGGACAGGTCACCGGGGAGCTGTTTTTT.

The J gene is TRBJ1-2, the V gene TRBV27; TRBD1 is a possible D gene (6 bases). Trimming left V 1 base short and J 3 bases short, with 12 bases between. The CDR3 contains 15 residues. In germline, CDR1 is MNHEY, CDR2 SMNVEV (reference sequence). CDR3 nucleotide sequence: TGTGCCAGCAGTTTATACCCAGGGGACCACTATGGCTACACCTTC. This sequence encodes CASSLYPGDHYGYTF.

The chain joins TRBV20-1 to TRBJ2-7; 7 bases match TRBD1. The length of the CDR3 is 16 residues. J gave up 3 bases and V 0 bases, and 11 bases lay outside the gene matches. Germline-derived CDR1 and CDR2 are DFQATT and SNEGSKA (reference sequence). CDR3 amino acids: CSARDYRDSRFYEQYF. The CDR3 DNA reads as TGCAGTGCTAGAGATTACCGGGACAGCCGATTCTACGAGCAGTACTTC.